The text below deals with one T cell receptor beta chain. No cognate antigen has been identified for it. It has no much larger one-base neighbor in the sample; base qualities were not kept. Collaborating institutions collected whole blood in K2EDTA tubes following their own protocols. For TCRbeta analysis, collaborator samples were shipped as frozen whole blood, as isolated PBMCs, or as DNA extracted from either sample type. TCRbeta CDR3 regions were amplified from genomic DNA by means of the immunoSEQ Assay, a bias-controlled multiplex PCR. As for the authors' bioinformatics: The number of nucleated cells in each sample was estimated by amplification of reference gene primers within the assay. Sequence reads were collapsed and filtered to measure the absolute abundance of every unique TCRbeta CDR3 rearrangement. For each sample, productive Simpson clonality was calculated as the square root of Simpson's diversity index across productive rearrangements. TCRdb retrieved this table from immuneACCESS and kept in-frame rearrangements only. Not all clones are present; in checked studies, unresolved V genes account for under half, and no reason is known for the remainder. The D gene and trimming were derived from the DNA, and the V and J assignments and clone size from that table. Recorded for this sample are 50,000 to 80,000 clones; around 83% of them occurred a single time. The top ten clones comprise 5.6% of the sample.

This record comes from a study of blood T cell repertoires in COVID-19 (dated by TCRdb to between 2020 and 2021). Looking at the study overall: Samples from collaborators originated in the United States, Italy and Spain and spanned both the acute and convalescent phases of COVID-19. A de-identified subject ID, COVID-19 status, age in years and sex were almost always included in the sample metadata. The repertoires were released in a freely available public database intended as a resource for research on the immune response to SARS-CoV-2. Deeply sampled blood TCRbeta repertoires from subjects exposed to, actively infected with, or recovered from COVID-19 were included in the dataset. Samples came from the ongoing ImmuneRACE study (first 160 participants) plus 1,254 subjects from 6 global collaborators. The material from the prospective study consisted of cDNA or gDNA derived from T cells, B-cell-depleted T cells, or PBMCs. Where available, HLA class I and class II types were obtained from metadata supplied by the sample provider rather than from assay-based typing. General findings and caveats noted by the study authors: How much clinical and demographic metadata was included differed by source and by participant, and the metadata was provided uncurated.

The CDR3 runs 14 residues from the cysteine to the phenylalanine. Only the CDR3 part of the read is kept: 42 bases, read in frame from the first base. V and J are truncated by 0 bases and 4 bases respectively, leaving an intervening sequence of 9 bases. As encoded in the germline V gene (reference sequence), CDR1 is MNHNY while CDR2 is SVGAGI. The sequence is built from TRBV6-6 and TRBJ1-2; the D gene is perhaps TRBD1, on 6 matching bases. Sequenced input: peripheral blood. The TCR was taken from a woman in her fifties or sixties with acute or convalescent COVID-19. The CDR3: CASSYSAGAYGYTF. The bases are TGTGCCAGCAGTTACTCGGCAGGGGCCTATGGCTACACCTTC.